The 29 T cell receptor beta chains presented below share a single source sample, sequenced in a study of blood T cell repertoires in COVID-19 (dated by TCRdb to the early 2020s). Receptor libraries were prepared by the immunoSEQ multiplex PCR assay. TCRdb's version of the immuneACCESS table is confined to in-frame rearrangements and falls short of the full clone set. An unresolved V gene accounts for under half of the shortfall where checked; the remainder is of unknown origin. The sample yields under 200,000 clones; roughly 90% were counted once. The ten largest clones capture 3.5% to 4.5% of the sample. Sequenced material: peripheral blood. Receptors originate from a woman in her seventies with acute or convalescent COVID-19.

J is TRBJ1-4 and V is TRBV7-2, with unresolved D. The CDR3 runs to 13 residues. V lost 4 bases to trimming and J lost 7 bases, with 10 bases between them. CDR1 and CDR2 from the germline V gene are SGHTA and FQGNSA. Written as DNA, the CDR3 is TGTGCCAGCAGCTACCCCTCCGGTGAAAAACTGTTTTTT. Residues: CASSYPSGEKLFF.

The rearrangement joins TRBV7-2 to TRBJ2-3, with D unresolved. This CDR3 is built from 16 residues. Trimming shortened V by 6 bases and J by 0 bases, and 16 bases separated the two germline ends. The germline V gene has CDR1 SGHTA and CDR2 FQGNSA. The CDR3, as DNA: TGTGCCAGCAGTTCTCCCCCGACTCCTAGCACAGATACGCAGTATTTT. Its protein is CASSSPPTPSTDTQYF.

The genes are TRBV6-5 and TRBJ1-2, with 8 bases that match TRBD1. The length of the CDR3 is 14 residues. CDR1 is MNHEY and CDR2 is SVGAGI in the germline V gene. The V and J ends lost 6 bases and 4 bases, in that order; junction bases with no gene match: 7. The chain's CDR3 is CASRPAGTGYGYTF. As DNA, the CDR3 is TGTGCCAGCAGACCTGCCGGGACAGGCTATGGCTACACCTTC.

The chain joins TRBV18 to TRBJ1-4, with TRBD1 matching 7 bases. CDR3 length equals 15 residues. Losses at the gene ends were 6 bases for V and 5 bases for J; bases not matched to a gene: 9. The V gene's germline CDR1 is KGHSH and CDR2 LQKENI. The chain's CDR3 is CASSKGTAINEKLFF. DNA of the CDR3: TGTGCCAGCTCCAAGGGGACAGCTATCAATGAAAAACTGTTTTTT.

This chain connects TRBV6-2 or TRBV6-3 to TRBJ1-1; 10 bases are a match to TRBD1. Trimming cost V 2 bases and J 0 bases; bases outside gene matches: 6. The CDR3 is 17 amino acids. From germline, CDR1 is MNHEY and CDR2 SVGEGT. The CDR3 DNA reads TGTGCCAGCAGTTACCCAGACAGGGGGCTGATGAACACTGAAGCTTTCTTT. Translating it yields CASSYPDRGLMNTEAFF.

The chain combines TRBV27 with TRBJ2-1, with D possibly matching TRBD2 (5 bases). The V end was cut by 4 bases, the J end by 5 bases, with 15 bases between. The CDR3 length is 15 residues. CDR1 MNHEY and CDR2 SMNVEV come from the germline V gene (reference sequence). The CDR3 DNA reads TGTGCCAGCAGTTCCTGGGGTAGCGAGCACAATGAGCAGTTCTTC. Its translation is CASSSWGSEHNEQFF.

The chain carries TRBV9 and TRBJ2-3, with 8 bases matching TRBD2. This CDR3 region has 16 residues. V was pared by 4 bases and J by 5 bases, with 12 bases of the junction left unmatched. Germline CDR1 SGDLS, CDR2 YYNGEE. DNA of the CDR3: TGTGCCAGCAGCCGACTCGGGAGCGGGAGACTAGATACGCAGTATTTT. Protein sequence: CASSRLGSGRLDTQYF.

The chain couples TRBV7-9 to TRBJ1-4, with 7 nucleotides matching TRBD1. The CDR3 is 15 residues long. Germline values: CDR1 SEHNR, CDR2 FQNEAQ (reference sequence). The V gene end was trimmed by 6 bases and the J gene end by 0 bases; junction bases not matched to a gene: 4. CDR3 protein: CASSLGQTTNEKLFF. DNA of the CDR3: TGTGCCAGCAGTCTGGGACAGACAACTAATGAAAAACTGTTTTTT.

The rearrangement links TRBV28 to TRBJ1-5; TRBD1 aligns across 12 bases. After removal of 6 bases from V and 9 bases from J, the junction contained 9 bases not matched to a gene. The CDR3 contains 15 residues. Per germline, CDR1 MDHEN and CDR2 SYDVKM. In DNA form, the CDR3 reads TGTGCCAGCAGGCCTCCGGGACAGGGGGCAGGGCCCCAGCATTTT. Encoded protein: CASRPPGQGAGPQHF.

V is TRBV5-1 and J is TRBJ1-3, with D unresolved. This CDR3 is built from 16 residues. V lost 0 bases to trimming and J lost 3 bases, with 13 bases between them. Germline assignment: CDR1 SGHRS and CDR2 YFSETQ. The DNA of the CDR3 is TGCGCCAGCAGCTTGGCTAGCCGCAGTCTTGGAAACACCATATATTTT. Protein product: CASSLASRSLGNTIYF.

The chain has TRBV7-2 and TRBJ1-2; unclear D gene. The CDR3 loop spans 15 amino acids. V lost 1 base, J lost 3 bases, and 12 bases lay in between. Germline CDR1 and CDR2: SGHTA and FQGNSA. CDR3 sequence: CASSLVFPGDYGYTF. CDR3 sequence (DNA): TGTGCCAGCAGCTTAGTCTTCCCCGGGGACTATGGCTACACCTTC.

The chain recombines TRBV6-6 with TRBJ1-1; D remains unclear. The CDR3 runs 13 residues. Germline V gives CDR1 MNHNY, CDR2 SVGAGI (reference sequence). Deletions cut 9 bases from V and 5 bases from J, with 16 bases between. The CDR3 protein is CASKITGLTEAFF. The CDR3 nucleotides read TGTGCCAGTAAAATAACTGGACTTACTGAAGCTTTCTTT.

The chain recombines TRBV16 with TRBJ2-6, with D uncertain. This CDR3 comprises 17 residues. Germline loops: CDR1 KGHSY, CDR2 FQNENV. Trimming shortened V by 2 bases and J by 0 bases, and 11 bases separated the two germline ends. CDR3 protein: CASSQNFGLSGANVLTF. The CDR3 nucleotides read TGTGCCAGCAGCCAAAATTTTGGGCTCTCTGGGGCCAACGTCCTGACTTTC.

This clone has a single count. In the same sample, other DNA sequences code for this CDR3. The chain is built from TRBV10-3 and TRBJ2-7; a possible D gene is TRBD1 (6 bases). The V gene lost 6 bases and the J gene lost 6 bases, with 24 bases spanning the gap. Germline CDR1 ENHRY, CDR2 SYGVKD. This CDR3 comprises 16 residues. The CDR3 DNA reads as TGTGCCATCAGCACAGGGTCTGGATTGGGTAGGGGCGAGCAGTACTTC. This translates into CAISTGSGLGRGEQYF.

This sequence joins TRBV6-6 and TRBJ2-5; 9 bases align to TRBD2. The CDR3 extends over 15 amino acids. V lost 8 bases, J lost 5 bases, and 12 bases stayed unmatched. CDR1 is MNHNY and CDR2 is SVGAGI in the germline V gene (reference sequence). The CDR3 bases are TGTGCCAGCCGCCGGTCCTTAGCGGGAGTTGAGACCCAGTACTTC. Residues: CASRRSLAGVETQYF.

This clone was found a few times. The gene calls are TRBV5-1 and TRBJ1-1; tentatively, D is TRBD1 (5 bases). The ends were cut back, 4 bases at V and 0 bases at J, with 10 bases in the middle. CDR1 SGHRS and CDR2 YFSETQ come from the germline V gene. This CDR3 has 14 residues. CDR3 bases: TGCGCCAGCAGCGGGGCGTCAATGAACACTGAAGCTTTCTTT. Translating it yields CASSGASMNTEAFF.

This clone showed up just once. The rearrangement joins TRBV5-8 to TRBJ1-2; TRBD1 matches at 7 bases. J gave up 8 bases and V 2 bases, and 6 bases lay outside the gene matches. Per the germline V gene, CDR1 is SGHTS and CDR2 is YDEGEE. The length of the CDR3 is 13 residues. For the CDR3, the DNA is TGTGCCAGCAGCTTTGACAGGGAAGACGGCTACACCTTC. It yields the protein CASSFDREDGYTF.

The V and J genes are TRBV6-5 and TRBJ1-2, with TRBD1 matching over 8 bases. The CDR3 is 14 amino acids. Germline values: CDR1 MNHEY, CDR2 SVGAGI. With 8 bases clipped from V and 8 bases from J, the junction kept 13 bases outside the gene matches. The CDR3 bases are TGTGCCAGCCTACGACCGGGACAGGCGTGGGGCTACACCTTC. Residues: CASLRPGQAWGYTF.

The V call is TRBV9, the J call TRBJ2-5; 9 bases match TRBD1. This CDR3 spans 16 amino acids. With V trimmed by 4 bases and J by 4 bases, 11 bases remained unmatched. In germline, CDR1 is SGDLS, CDR2 YYNGEE. The CDR3, as DNA: TGTGCCAGCAGCCCCCAGCGACAGGGGGTTCGAGAGACCCAGTACTTC. The encoded protein is CASSPQRQGVRETQYF.

The chain joins TRBV7-9 to TRBJ1-6, with a tentative D call TRBD1 (5 bases). The CDR3 is 12 amino acids. CDR1 and CDR2 (germline): SEHNR, FQNEAQ (reference sequence). The germline V and J ends were trimmed by 5 bases and 14 bases, with 13 bases remaining between them. In DNA form, the CDR3 reads TGTGCCAGCAGCCCACAGGTAACGGCCCTCCACTTT. Its translation is CASSPQVTALHF.

The chain uses TRBV5-1 and TRBJ1-3; D is unresolved. Germline CDR1 reads SGHRS; CDR2 reads YFSETQ. The V end lost 3 bases, the J end lost 0 bases, and 10 bases lay between the germline ends. This CDR3 has 15 residues. CDR3 amino acids: CASSSDGSSGNTIYF. CDR3 DNA: TGCGCCAGCAGCTCGGACGGGAGCTCTGGAAACACCATATATTTT.

The V and J genes are TRBV24-1 and TRBJ2-5; D possibly corresponds to TRBD1 (5 bases). The V gene lost 10 bases and the J gene lost 5 bases, with 25 bases spanning the gap. CDR1 KGHDR and CDR2 SFDVKD come from the germline V gene. This CDR3 comprises 16 residues. The CDR3 here is CATGVQRQGIGETQYF. The CDR3 bases are TGTGCCACTGGGGTACAACGGCAGGGCATCGGGGAGACCCAGTACTTC.

The chain joins TRBV6-2 or TRBV6-3 to TRBJ2-1; TRBD2 agrees at 7 bases. With 4 bases clipped from V and 6 bases from J, the junction kept 15 bases outside the gene matches. CDR1 and CDR2 from the germline V gene are MNHEY and SVGEGT. CDR3 length: 17 residues. The chain's CDR3 is CASSLERETSPLNEQFF. CDR3 bases: TGTGCCAGCAGTTTAGAACGGGAGACTAGCCCGCTCAATGAGCAGTTCTTC.

The genes are TRBV28 and TRBJ1-1; D perhaps matches TRBD1 (5 bases). The CDR3 has 15 amino acids. From germline, CDR1 is MDHEN and CDR2 SYDVKM. Deletions cut 6 bases from V and 3 bases from J, with 17 bases between. The CDR3 is CASSPFRGRDTEAFF. The CDR3 nucleotides read TGTGCCAGCAGCCCTTTCCGGGGGAGGGACACTGAAGCTTTCTTT. Using reference TRBV28 and TRBJ1-1 for the parts outside the CDR3, the full variable domain is DVKVTQSSRYLVKRTGEKVFLECVQDMDHENMFWYRQDPGLGLRLIYFSYDVKMKEKGDIPEGYSVSREKKERFSLILESASTNQTSMYLCASSPFRGRDTEAFFGQGTRLTVV.

The J gene is TRBJ2-3, the V gene TRBV5-1, with 11 bases matching TRBD2. This CDR3 is built from 16 residues. Germline trimming cut 0 bases from V and 6 bases from J; bases unmatched to any gene: 6. CDR1 is SGHRS and CDR2 is YFSETQ in the germline V gene. CDR3 protein: CASSLVSGGAGDTQYF. The CDR3 coding sequence is TGCGCCAGCAGCTTGGTTAGCGGGGGGGCCGGGGATACGCAGTATTTT.

The rearrangement links TRBV5-1 to TRBJ1-4; 9 nucleotides line up with TRBD1. Germline V lookup: CDR1 SGHRS, CDR2 YFSETQ. The CDR3 loop spans 14 amino acids. V lost 4 bases, J lost 8 bases, and 6 bases stayed unmatched. The CDR3 nucleotides read TGCGCCAGCAGCCCCGGGACAGGGTCCGAAAAACTGTTTTTT. Amino acids: CASSPGTGSEKLFF.

This chain links TRBV15 with TRBJ1-5, with D hard to call. The CDR3 runs 12 residues. Germline loops: CDR1 LNHNV, CDR2 YYDKDF (reference sequence). The V and J ends lost 11 bases and 2 bases respectively, with 10 bases between them. For the CDR3, the DNA is TGTGCCTCCTCAGTTGGCAATCAGCCCCAGCATTTT. Translation: CASSVGNQPQHF.

The chain links TRBV28 to TRBJ2-7; 9 bases fit TRBD1. Unmatched junction bases numbered 6, after V lost 5 bases and J lost 4 bases. CDR3 size: 14 residues. Germline V gene lookup returns CDR1 MDHEN and CDR2 SYDVKM. CDR3 nucleotide sequence: TGTGCCAGCAGTGGGGGGGACAGGGAATACGAGCAGTACTTC. Translation: CASSGGDREYEQYF.

The CDR3: CASSLDAGVDTQYF. The CDR3 coding sequence is TGTGCCAGCAGCTTAGACGCGGGAGTGGATACGCAGTATTTT. The chain recombines TRBV7-2 with TRBJ2-3, with TRBD2 matching 7 bases. Losses at the gene ends were 1 base for V and 6 bases for J; bases not matched to a gene: 4. The CDR3 length is 14 residues. Per germline, CDR1 SGHTA and CDR2 FQGNSA.